One sample yielded the 10 T cell receptor beta chains listed below, sequenced in a study of STAT5B mutations in CD4+ large granular lymphocyte leukemia. The repertoire was sequenced with immunoSEQ multiplex PCR; TCRdb's copy has only in-frame clones and lacks some. The sample carries approximately 20,000 clones, about four fifths recorded once. The sequencing input was CD4+ T cells from blood buffy coats. The receptors were gathered from a human donor in good health.

This rearrangement joins TRBV19 to TRBJ1-4; 7 bases fit TRBD1. The CDR3 spans 17 residues. V gave up 5 bases and J gave up 3 bases; unmatched junction bases: 12. Germline V lookup: CDR1 LNHDA, CDR2 SQIVND (reference sequence). The CDR3 bases are TGTGCCAGTAGTCCTTCAAGGGGGCGGTGGGCTAATGAAAAACTGTTTTTT. Translating gives CASSPSRGRWANEKLFF. Supplemented by reference TRBV19 and TRBJ1-4, the full variable domain reads DGGITQSPKYLFRKEGQNVTLSCEQNLNHDAMYWYRQDPGQGLRLIYYSQIVNDFQKGDIAEGYSVSREKKESFPLTVTSAQKNPTAFYLCASSPSRGRWANEKLFFGSGTQLSVL.

DNA for the CDR3: TGCGCCAGCAGTGAGCAAACCACCGGGGAGCTGTTTTTT. Encoded protein: CASSEQTTGELFF. V and J are TRBV10-2 and TRBJ2-2; D is unclear. The CDR3 extends over 13 amino acids. Germline V CDR1 and CDR2: WSHSY, SAAADI. V was shortened by 2 bases and J by 4 bases, with 5 bases between the two germline ends.

This clone occurred once. The chain links TRBV27 to TRBJ2-2; no reliable D call. CDR3 size: 16 residues. Trimming stripped 4 bases from V and 5 bases from J, with 17 bases between. CDR1 is MNHEY and CDR2 is SMNVEV in the germline V gene (reference sequence). The CDR3 spells CASSSPTSDGTGELFF. The CDR3 DNA follows: TGTGCCAGCAGTTCCCCAACTTCGGACGGTACCGGGGAGCTGTTTTTT.

The gene calls are TRBV7-6 and TRBJ1-1; D gene ambiguous. The length of the CDR3 is 13 residues. The germline CDR1 and CDR2 sequences are SGHVS and FNYEAQ. The V and J ends lost 2 bases and 1 base respectively, with 5 bases between them. CDR3: CASSLQPNTEAFF. For the CDR3, the DNA is TGTGCCAGCAGCTTACAGCCGAACACTGAAGCTTTCTTT.

The chain couples TRBV10-3 to TRBJ1-1; 9 positions match TRBD1. Trimming at V came to 6 bases and at J to 8 bases, leaving 7 bases not matched to a gene. The germline CDR1 and CDR2 sequences are ENHRY and SYGVKD. This CDR3 is 13 amino acids long. The CDR3 loop is CAIRETGGMEAFF. Written as DNA, the CDR3 is TGTGCCATCAGAGAAACAGGGGGCATGGAAGCTTTCTTT.

This clone was seen a few times. The V call is TRBV4-2, the J call TRBJ2-7; 10 bases fit TRBD1. Germline loops: CDR1 LGHNA, CDR2 YNFKEQ. V gave up 5 bases and J gave up 6 bases; unmatched junction bases: 13. This CDR3 comprises 16 residues. The CDR3 sequence: CASSVQIGTGEGEQYF. The CDR3 DNA sequence: TGTGCCAGCAGCGTCCAGATAGGGACAGGGGAAGGCGAGCAGTACTTC.

The rearrangement joins TRBV7-9 to TRBJ2-1, with 8 bases aligning to TRBD2. The V and J ends lost 2 bases and 5 bases, in that order; junction bases with no gene match: 8. CDR3 length equals 16 residues. Per germline, CDR1 SEHNR and CDR2 FQNEAQ (reference sequence). The CDR3 coding sequence is TGTGCCAGCAGCTTACGGGCGGGAGGTACCCACAATGAGCAGTTCTTC. Amino acid sequence: CASSLRAGGTHNEQFF.

The chain recombines TRBV25-1 with TRBJ2-5; TRBD1 is a possible D gene (6 bases). Per germline, CDR1 MGHDK and CDR2 SYGVNS. Trimming stripped 2 bases from V and 3 bases from J, with 10 bases between. This CDR3 comprises 14 residues. CDR3 amino acids: CASSETRGKETQYF. As DNA, the CDR3 is TGTGCCAGCAGTGAAACCAGGGGTAAAGAGACCCAGTACTTC.

This rearrangement joins TRBV6-5 to TRBJ1-2, with 7 bases aligning to TRBD1. CDR1 is MNHEY and CDR2 is SVGAGI in the germline V gene. The CDR3 has 15 amino acids. With V trimmed by 0 bases and J by 6 bases, 7 bases remained unmatched. The CDR3 region has the DNA TGTGCCAGCAGTTACTCCGGGACAGTGTACAATGGCTACACCTTC. Its protein is CASSYSGTVYNGYTF.

The chain couples TRBV20-1 to TRBJ2-1; 9 bases are shared with TRBD1. The CDR3 spans 11 residues. J lost 9 bases, V lost 6 bases, and 3 bases had no gene match. The germline V gene has CDR1 DFQATT and CDR2 SNEGSKA (reference sequence). The CDR3 nucleotides read TGCAGTGCACAGGGGGCTAGTGAGCAGTTCTTC. Residues: CSAQGASEQFF.